One and the same sample provided the 16 T cell receptor beta chains below, sequenced in a study of glioma-infiltrating T cells after dendritic cell vaccination. The table came from immunoSEQ multiplex PCR; TCRdb's copy has only in-frame clones and leaves some out. Of 75,000 to 100,000 clones listed, roughly three quarters are singletons. The sequenced sample was blood, obtained before dendritic cell vaccination. The receptors here all came from a human donor with glioblastoma.

The V call is TRBV11-2, the J call TRBJ2-5; D may be TRBD2 (6 bases). The V gene lost 10 bases and the J gene lost 0 bases, with 9 bases spanning the gap. Germline values: CDR1 SGHAT, CDR2 FQNNGV. CDR3 length equals 12 residues. The CDR3 sequence is CATSGDQETQYF. CDR3 in DNA: TGTGCCACTTCGGGGGACCAAGAGACCCAGTACTTC.

CDR3 amino acids: CASSRTGTGGVGYTF. The CDR3, as DNA: TGTGCCAGCAGTCGAACCGGGACAGGGGGCGTTGGCTACACCTTC. The V call is TRBV28, the J call TRBJ1-2, with 12 bases matching TRBD1. CDR3 length equals 15 residues. The trim removed 5 bases at V and 7 bases at J, leaving 8 bases unmatched. Germline V gives CDR1 MDHEN, CDR2 SYDVKM.

The chain combines TRBV30 with TRBJ2-3; D not resolved. The CDR3 runs to 11 residues. CDR1 is GTSNPN and CDR2 is SVGIG in the germline V gene (reference sequence). V lost 5 bases and J 6 bases, leaving 9 bases between the germline ends. CDR3: CAWHTQDTQYF. CDR3 DNA: TGTGCCTGGCATACCCAGGATACGCAGTATTTT. Full variable domain (missing parts from reference TRBV30 and TRBJ2-3): SQTIHQWPATLVQPVGSPLSLECTVEGTSNPNLYWYRQAAGRGLQLLFYSVGIGQISSEVPQNLSASRPQDRQFILSSKKLLLSDSGFYLCAWHTQDTQYFGPGTRLTVL.

The chain employs TRBV4-1 and TRBJ1-5, with D possibly being TRBD1 (5 bases). Trimming left V 0 bases short and J 9 bases short, with 30 bases between. The CDR3 runs to 20 residues. CDR1 is MGHRA and CDR2 is YSYEKL in the germline V gene. The CDR3 protein is CASSQELSLLPGRPYGPQHF. The CDR3 DNA follows: TGCGCCAGCAGCCAAGAATTATCCTTACTCCCAGGGCGGCCCTATGGGCCCCAGCATTTT.

The rearrangement uses TRBV10-3 and TRBJ1-1; no clear D gene. The CDR3 consists of 12 residues. Germline V gene data show CDR1 as ENHRY and CDR2 as SYGVKD. The germline V and J ends were trimmed by 10 bases and 6 bases, with 15 bases remaining between them. CDR3 sequence (DNA): TGTGCCAGCGCCCTAGGCGCGTCTGAAGCTTTCTTT. It yields the protein CASALGASEAFF.

This clone was detected only a few times. J is TRBJ2-7 and V is TRBV18, with no clear D. The CDR3 spans 16 residues. V was pared by 3 bases and J by 2 bases, with 17 bases between. From germline, CDR1 is KGHSH and CDR2 LQKENI. CDR3 protein: CASSPARPRLPYEQYF. The CDR3 DNA follows: TGTGCCAGCTCACCGGCCAGGCCCCGTCTCCCCTACGAGCAGTACTTC.

The gene calls are TRBV28 and TRBJ1-2; 7 nucleotides line up with TRBD1. This CDR3 is built from 15 residues. Germline V gene lookup returns CDR1 MDHEN and CDR2 SYDVKM. Trimming cost V 3 bases and J 6 bases; bases outside gene matches: 10. The CDR3 nucleotides are TGTGCCAGCAGTTTCTCCACAGGGGAATTACATGGCTACACCTTC. Translated: CASSFSTGELHGYTF.

The chain recombines TRBV19 with TRBJ2-1; 11 positions agree with TRBD1. This CDR3 is 17 amino acids long. The J segment lost 8 bases and the V segment lost 5 bases, leaving 14 bases of the junction unmatched. Germline CDR1 LNHDA, CDR2 SQIVND (reference sequence). CDR3 in amino acids: CASSFQRGQGGADEQFF. The CDR3 nucleotides read TGTGCCAGTAGTTTTCAGAGGGGACAGGGGGGCGCGGATGAGCAGTTCTTC.

The gene calls are TRBV25-1 and TRBJ2-7; D ambiguous. V was shortened by 3 bases and J by 4 bases, with 7 bases between the two germline ends. CDR1 is MGHDK and CDR2 is SYGVNS in the germline V gene. The CDR3 has 12 residues. The CDR3 DNA is TGTGCCAGCAGTGACCCTAAATACGAGCAGTACTTC. It is translated as CASSDPKYEQYF.

The chain employs TRBV6-6 and TRBJ2-5; 10 bases fit TRBD2. The CDR3 consists of 14 residues. Germline loops: CDR1 MNHNY, CDR2 SVGAGI (reference sequence). With V trimmed by 6 bases and J by 5 bases, 6 bases remained unmatched. CDR3 nucleotide sequence: TGTGCCAGCAGACTGAGCGGGGGGGCGGAGACCCAGTACTTC. Its protein is CASRLSGGAETQYF.

J is TRBJ1-2 and V is TRBV21-1; TRBD1, as called in the table, went unchecked against the DNA. TRBV21-1 has pseudogene status. This CDR3 has 13 amino acids. In nucleotides, the CDR3 is TGTGCCAGCAGCAAAGGGACAGGGGATGGCTACACCTTC. Protein: CASSKGTGDGYTF.

Notes on this clone: At one end the junction does not follow the germline gene, possibly because of a read error. The genes are TRBV7-2 and TRBJ2-7, with 7 nucleotides matching TRBD2. The CDR3 covers 12 residues. From germline, CDR1 is SGHTA and CDR2 FQGNSA. CDR3 bases: TGTGCCAGCAGCCCCATAGCGGGCCCCTTGGTGTTC. It is translated as CASSPIAGPLVF.

The genes are TRBV9 and TRBJ1-2; 9 bases are shared with TRBD1. The CDR3 covers 14 residues. V shed 4 bases, J shed 7 bases, and the junction held 8 bases outside the gene matches. Germline CDR1 reads SGDLS; CDR2 reads YYNGEE. The CDR3 reads CASSPRQGEFGYTF. CDR3 sequence (DNA): TGTGCCAGCAGCCCGCGACAGGGGGAGTTTGGCTACACCTTC.

The chain's CDR3 is CASSLGQGAAGELFF. The CDR3 nucleotides read TGTGCCAGCAGCCTGGGACAGGGGGCCGCCGGGGAGCTGTTTTTT. The chain has TRBV5-5 and TRBJ2-2; 12 nucleotides line up with TRBD1. The V gene's germline CDR1 is SGHKS and CDR2 YYEKEE (reference sequence). J was trimmed by 6 bases and V by 4 bases; bases with no gene match: 4. This CDR3 has 15 residues. Combining the CDR3 with reference TRBV5-5 and TRBJ2-2 gives the whole variable domain DAGVTQSPTHLIKTRGQQVTLRCSPISGHKSVSWYQQVLGQGPQFIFQYYEKEERGRGNFPDRFSARQFPNYSSELNVNALLLGDSALYLCASSLGQGAAGELFFGEGSRLTVL.

V gene TRBV9 combines with J gene TRBJ2-3; TRBD2 agrees at 10 bases. The CDR3 covers 20 residues. CDR1 is SGDLS and CDR2 is YYNGEE in the germline V gene. With V trimmed by 4 bases and J by 0 bases, 17 bases remained unmatched. The CDR3: CASSPGSSGGTYPSTDTQYF. Written as DNA, the CDR3 is TGTGCCAGCAGCCCCGGGAGTAGCGGGGGGACCTATCCTAGCACAGATACGCAGTATTTT.

V and J are TRBV28 and TRBJ2-2; TRBD2 is a possible D gene (6 bases). Germline V CDR1 and CDR2: MDHEN, SYDVKM. The V end was cut by 4 bases, the J end by 7 bases, with 19 bases between. The CDR3 spans 16 residues. CDR3 sequence: CASSSPTIYGGGELFF. The CDR3, as DNA: TGTGCCAGCAGTTCCCCCACCATATACGGGGGCGGGGAGCTGTTTTTT.